This entry describes one T cell receptor beta chain. Antigen unknown. The data originate from a study of cytomegalovirus exposure and HLA in healthy donors. The CDR3 spans 16 residues. Germline lookup yields CDR1 MNHEY and CDR2 SMNVEV (reference sequence). The trim removed 5 bases at V and 3 bases at J, leaving 6 bases unmatched. Use of 60 Vbeta and 13 Jbeta primers characterized the PCR. TCRdb's table, derived via immunoSEQ multiplex PCR, lists solely in-frame clones and lacks some. Here the sample spans tens of thousands of clones, less than 70% being singletons. Study-level points and caveats: Being productive about 90% or about 30% of the time was typical of most TCR beta V segments in an earlier analysis. Cytomegalovirus status was reportedly diagnosed by the classifier with high specificity and sensitivity.

This TCR was sampled from a human donor in good health. The material sequenced was PBMCs. The chain links TRBV27 to TRBJ2-3, with 12 bases lining up with TRBD2. The CDR3 DNA follows: TGTGCCAGCAGTCAACTGGGGACTAGCGGGACAGATACGCAGTATTTT. Protein sequence: CASSQLGTSGTDTQYF.